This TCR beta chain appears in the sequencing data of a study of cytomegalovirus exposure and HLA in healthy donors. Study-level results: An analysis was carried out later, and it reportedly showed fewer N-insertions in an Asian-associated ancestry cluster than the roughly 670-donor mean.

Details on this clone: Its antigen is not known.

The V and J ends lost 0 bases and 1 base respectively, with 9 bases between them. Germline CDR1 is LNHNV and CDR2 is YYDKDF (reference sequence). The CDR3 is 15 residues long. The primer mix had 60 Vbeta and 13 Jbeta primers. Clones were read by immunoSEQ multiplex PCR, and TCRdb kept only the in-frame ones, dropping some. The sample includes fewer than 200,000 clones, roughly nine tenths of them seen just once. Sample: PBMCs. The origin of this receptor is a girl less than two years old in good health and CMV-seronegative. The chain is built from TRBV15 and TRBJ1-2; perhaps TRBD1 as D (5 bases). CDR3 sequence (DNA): TGTGCCACCAGCAGAGACAGGGCACTTAACTATGGCTACACCTTC. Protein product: CATSRDRALNYGYTF.